These 24 T cell receptor beta chains were sequenced from one sample in a study of T cell responses to AZD1222 COVID-19 vaccine. Profiled with immunoSEQ multiplex PCR; TCRdb holds only in-frame clones, not every one. The table shows around 130,000 clones, with just under 95% occurring only once. The input for sequencing was peripheral blood, taken on day 0 of AZD1222 vaccination. All receptors come from an adult in good health.

The chain uses TRBV19 and TRBJ1-5; 9 positions match TRBD1. The germline gives CDR1 LNHDA, CDR2 SQIVND (reference sequence). V was pared by 8 bases and J by 4 bases, with 15 bases of the junction left unmatched. This CDR3 has 17 amino acids. The CDR3 coding sequence is TGTGCCAGTCGGAAAGGACAGGGGAGGGTTGGGAATCAGCCCCAGCATTTT. Protein: CASRKGQGRVGNQPQHF. Full variable domain (missing parts from reference TRBV19 and TRBJ1-5): DGGITQSPKYLFRKEGQNVTLSCEQNLNHDAMYWYRQDPGQGLRLIYYSQIVNDFQKGDIAEGYSVSREKKESFPLTVTSAQKNPTAFYLCASRKGQGRVGNQPQHFGDGTRLSIL.

As concerns this clone: The identical CDR3 is also encoded by other nucleotide sequences in the sample. The chain recombines TRBV6-5 with TRBJ2-7; D may correspond to TRBD1 or TRBD2 (6 bases each). The CDR3 loop spans 12 amino acids. CDR1 is MNHEY, CDR2 SVGAGI, per germline. V was clipped by 8 bases and J by 2 bases, with 10 bases between them. This CDR3 reads CASRGGTYEQYF. In DNA, the CDR3 is TGTGCCAGCCGAGGGGGGACCTACGAGCAGTACTTC.

The chain recombines TRBV3-1 (or the pseudogene TRBV3-2) with TRBJ1-2, with D perhaps TRBD1 (6 bases). The germline V gene has CDR1 LGHDT and CDR2 YNNKEL (reference sequence). This CDR3 is 15 amino acids long. The V and J ends lost 0 bases and 4 bases respectively, with 12 bases between them. This CDR3 is CASSQEGGRGYGYTF. The CDR3 DNA follows: TGTGCCAGCAGCCAAGAGGGGGGGCGCGGCTATGGCTACACCTTC.

The V gene is TRBV4-1, the J gene TRBJ2-1; the match to TRBD2 covers 13 bases. CDR3 length: 16 residues. CDR1 MGHRA and CDR2 YSYEKL come from the germline V gene. V dropped 3 bases and J dropped 6; count of bases not matched to a gene: 5. CDR3 nucleotide sequence: TGCGCCAGCAGCCATGGACTAGCGGGAGTTGGCAATGAGCAGTTCTTC. It codes for CASSHGLAGVGNEQFF.

The chain carries TRBV6-5 and TRBJ1-1; perhaps TRBD1 as D (6 bases). The CDR3 is made up of 12 amino acids. V was cut by 2 bases and J by 7 bases, with 8 bases left in between. Germline CDR1 is MNHEY and CDR2 is SVGAGI. The CDR3 bases are TGTGCCAGCAGTTACCTCAGGGGTGAAGCTTTCTTT. Translating gives CASSYLRGEAFF.

The rearrangement joins TRBV7-2 to TRBJ2-3; D is uncertain. CDR1 is SGHTA, CDR2 FQGNSA, per germline. The CDR3 covers 16 residues. Trimming took off 1 base at V and 1 base at J, with 12 bases between the two ends. The CDR3: CASSLVPGQRTDTQYF. The CDR3 DNA reads as TGTGCCAGCAGCTTAGTTCCGGGCCAGCGCACAGATACGCAGTATTTT. The full variable domain, in which reference TRBV7-2 and TRBJ2-3 provide the parts outside the CDR3, is GAGVSQSPSNKVTEKGKDVELRCDPISGHTALYWYRQSLGQGLEFLIYFQGNSAPDKSGLPSDRFSAERTGGSVSTLTIQRTQQEDSAVYLCASSLVPGQRTDTQYFGPGTRLTVL.

This chain connects TRBV6-5 to TRBJ2-2; weak D call: TRBD2 (5 bases). The V gene lost 7 bases and the J gene lost 6 bases, with 15 bases spanning the gap. The CDR3 has 14 amino acids. The germline V gene encodes CDR1 MNHEY and CDR2 SVGAGI. The CDR3 loop reads CASKRQVEAGELFF. As DNA, the CDR3 is TGTGCCAGCAAAAGGCAGGTGGAGGCCGGGGAGCTGTTTTTT.

This rearrangement joins TRBV30 to TRBJ2-1, with 7 bases matching TRBD2. The CDR3 totals 14 residues. Germline-derived CDR1 and CDR2 are GTSNPN and SVGIG (reference sequence). V trimming: 2 bases; J trimming: 3 bases; junction bases outside the gene matches: 4. The CDR3 loop is CAWSRREYYNEQFF. CDR3 coding DNA: TGTGCCTGGAGTAGGCGGGAGTACTACAATGAGCAGTTCTTC.

To note about this clone: Additional DNA sequences in this sample encode the identical CDR3. The chain carries TRBV27 and TRBJ2-3; D not certain. CDR1 is MNHEY and CDR2 is SMNVEV in the germline V gene (reference sequence). This CDR3 is 12 amino acids long. V was clipped by 2 bases and J by 3 bases, with 3 bases between them. CDR3 sequence reads: CASSLGTDTQYF. CDR3 bases: TGTGCCAGCAGTTTAGGTACAGATACGCAGTATTTT.

The chain carries TRBV6-2 or TRBV6-3 and TRBJ2-3; D is unresolved. The germline V gene has CDR1 MNHEY and CDR2 SVGEGT. CDR3 length: 15 residues. Trimming pared 5 bases from V and 0 bases from J, leaving 12 bases between. CDR3 bases: TGTGCCAGCAGTCCCCCGGGCGGAAGCACAGATACGCAGTATTTT. Its translation: CASSPPGGSTDTQYF.

The V call is TRBV18, the J call TRBJ2-5; D may match TRBD1 or TRBD2 (5 bases each). V dropped 4 bases and J dropped 0 bases, with 9 bases sitting between them. Germline V gene lookup returns CDR1 KGHSH and CDR2 LQKENI. The CDR3 loop spans 14 amino acids. CDR3 residues: CASSRDQNQETQYF. As DNA, the CDR3 is TGTGCCAGCTCACGGGACCAGAACCAAGAGACCCAGTACTTC.

V gene TRBV3-1 (or the pseudogene TRBV3-2) combines with J gene TRBJ1-3; 7 nucleotides agree with TRBD1. The CDR3 is 15 residues long. In germline, CDR1 is LGHDT, CDR2 YNNKEL (reference sequence). V trimming: 4 bases; J trimming: 0 bases; junction bases outside the gene matches: 3. The CDR3 bases are TGTGCCAGCAGCCCCCGGGACAGCTCTGGAAACACCATATATTTT. As protein: CASSPRDSSGNTIYF.

V gene TRBV7-7 combines with J gene TRBJ2-5, with TRBD2 matching 11 bases. Unmatched junction bases numbered 5, after V lost 6 bases and J lost 5 bases. The germline gives CDR1 SSHAT, CDR2 FNYEAQ (reference sequence). The CDR3 totals 14 residues. CDR3 nucleotides: TGTGCCAGCAGTCTAGCGGGAGGCAGGGAGACCCAGTACTTC. Amino acid sequence: CASSLAGGRETQYF. The full variable domain, rest sourced from reference TRBV7-7 and TRBJ2-5, is GAGVSQSPRYKVTKRGQDVTLRCDPISSHATLYWYQQALGQGPEFLTYFNYEAQPDKSGLPSDRFSAERPEGSISTLTIQRTEQRDSAMYRCASSLAGGRETQYFGPGTRLLVL.

The chain links TRBV5-1 to TRBJ1-2; maybe TRBD1 (6 bases). Germline V gene data show CDR1 as SGHRS and CDR2 as YFSETQ. The CDR3 has 14 amino acids. The V and J ends lost 0 bases and 4 bases respectively, with 10 bases between them. CDR3 sequence reads: CASSLGQAIYGYTF. CDR3 coding DNA: TGCGCCAGCAGCTTGGGACAGGCTATCTATGGCTACACCTTC.

This rearrangement joins TRBV4-3 to TRBJ1-2, with D possibly being TRBD1 (6 bases). V shed 0 bases and J shed 4 bases, with 12 bases lying between them. Per the germline V gene, CDR1 is LGHNA and CDR2 is YSLEER. This CDR3 is 15 amino acids long. The CDR3 region is CASSQDGGLGYGYTF. CDR3 DNA sequence: TGCGCCAGCAGCCAAGATGGGGGGCTCGGCTATGGCTACACCTTC.

This sequence joins TRBV4-3 and TRBJ1-4; 8 bases fit TRBD1. J gave up 7 bases and V 0 bases, and 13 bases lay outside the gene matches. Germline V gene lookup returns CDR1 LGHNA and CDR2 YSLEER. This CDR3 region has 18 residues. CDR3 bases: TGCGCCAGCAGCCAAGATCCTCCTCGACAGGGGCCGACTGAAAAACTGTTTTTT. Its translation: CASSQDPPRQGPTEKLFF.

The CDR3 region has the DNA TGCGCCAGCAGCTTAGGGGCTGTGAACACTGAAGCTTTCTTT. It specifies CASSLGAVNTEAFF. This rearrangement joins TRBV5-1 to TRBJ1-1; possibly TRBD1 for D (5 bases). CDR1 and CDR2 (germline): SGHRS, YFSETQ. Trimming shortened V by 2 bases and J by 0 bases, and 8 bases separated the two germline ends. The CDR3 extends over 14 amino acids.

V is TRBV6-6 and J is TRBJ2-1; D perhaps matches TRBD2 (6 bases). Trimming pared 2 bases from V and 8 bases from J, leaving 19 bases between. Germline V gives CDR1 MNHNY, CDR2 SVGAGI (reference sequence). CDR3 size: 16 residues. CDR3 amino acids: CASSYTVIGSTDEQFF. The CDR3 bases are TGTGCCAGCAGTTACACGGTTATCGGGAGTACAGATGAGCAGTTCTTC.

V usage is TRBV12-3 or TRBV12-4 and J usage is TRBJ1-5; D not resolved. V lost 1 base to trimming and J lost 11 bases, with 12 bases between them. The CDR3 covers 13 residues. The CDR3 protein is CASSLEGSRSQHF. CDR3 DNA: TGTGCCAGCAGTTTAGAGGGTTCGAGGTCCCAGCATTTT.

CDR3 coding DNA: TGTGCCGCCAGGGCCCGAGATACGCAGTATTTT. Its translation: CAARARDTQYF. The rearrangement joins TRBV6-5 to TRBJ2-3; D is perhaps TRBD1 (5 bases). The germline V gene has CDR1 MNHEY and CDR2 SVGAGI. This CDR3 is built from 11 residues. With 11 bases removed from V and 5 bases from J, the gap between germline ends came to 11 bases.

CDR3 amino acids: CASSRWDRAYEQYF. In DNA, the CDR3 is TGTGCCAGCAGTCGATGGGACAGGGCTTACGAGCAGTACTTC. The chain combines TRBV28 with TRBJ2-7, with 9 nucleotides matching TRBD1. Germline CDR1 and CDR2: MDHEN and SYDVKM. The CDR3 sequence is 14 residues long. Trimming at V came to 5 bases and at J to 4 bases, leaving 6 bases not matched to a gene.

The chain has TRBV27 and TRBJ2-7, with D perhaps matching TRBD2 (5 bases). CDR1 and CDR2 from the germline V gene are MNHEY and SMNVEV (reference sequence). The V end lost 5 bases, the J end lost 7 bases, and 12 bases lay between the germline ends. This CDR3 has 12 residues. The CDR3 DNA reads TGTGCCAGCAGTCATCCACGAGGGGAGCAGTACTTC. Translating it yields CASSHPRGEQYF.

The rearrangement uses TRBV2 and TRBJ1-4; D gene unclear. The germline V and J ends were trimmed by 7 bases and 11 bases, with 17 bases remaining between them. CDR3 size: 13 residues. The V gene's germline CDR1 is SNHLY and CDR2 FYNNEI. The CDR3 nucleotides read TGTGCCAGCACCGAGGGTCGGTTGGGTAAACTGTTTTTT. It translates to CASTEGRLGKLFF.

The chain links TRBV28 to TRBJ2-2; 12 bases are shared with TRBD2. The V gene end was trimmed by 0 bases and the J gene end by 5 bases; junction bases not matched to a gene: 1. The germline V gene has CDR1 MDHEN and CDR2 SYDVKM. The CDR3 has 16 residues. The DNA for the CDR3 is TGTGCCAGCAGTTTATGGACTAGCGGGAGTACCGGGGAGCTGTTTTTT. Translating gives CASSLWTSGSTGELFF. The full variable domain, completed using reference TRBV28 and TRBJ2-2, is DVKVTQSSRYLVKRTGEKVFLECVQDMDHENMFWYRQDPGLGLRLIYFSYDVKMKEKGDIPEGYSVSREKKERFSLILESASTNQTSMYLCASSLWTSGSTGELFFGEGSRLTVL.